Listed here are 32 T cell receptor beta chains from one sample, sequenced in a study of blood T cell repertoires in COVID-19. Sequencing was performed with immunoSEQ multiplex PCR; in TCRdb, only in-frame clones are kept and a portion is missing. The sample contains 150,000 to 200,000 clones, 89% of which appear only once. Sequencing input: peripheral blood. The receptors were sampled from a young man who had recovered from COVID-19.

The chain couples TRBV4-1 to TRBJ2-3, with 7 bases identical to TRBD1. The CDR3 is 16 residues long. The germline V gene has CDR1 MGHRA and CDR2 YSYEKL. V trimming: 2 bases; J trimming: 2 bases; junction bases outside the gene matches: 7. The CDR3 region has the DNA TGCGCCAGCAGCCAACGACAGGGTGAAATCACAGATACGCAGTATTTT. Translating gives CASSQRQGEITDTQYF.

A few counts support this clone. This chain uses TRBV7-9 with TRBJ1-2; D not resolved. Germline CDR1 and CDR2: SEHNR and FQNEAQ (reference sequence). Trimming left V 4 bases short and J 1 base short, with 13 bases between. This CDR3 has 15 residues. CDR3 DNA sequence: TGTGCCAGCAGCTCGCCGGGGTTAGGTAACTATGGCTACACCTTC. Amino acid sequence: CASSSPGLGNYGYTF.

This clone was observed a handful of times. The rearrangement uses TRBV28 and TRBJ1-4; 8 bases line up with TRBD1. The V segment lost 3 bases and the J segment 7 bases; nucleotides outside the gene matches: 7. CDR3 length: 15 amino acids. Germline CDR1 and CDR2: MDHEN and SYDVKM. In DNA form, the CDR3 reads TGTGCCAGCAGTTTCAAACAGGGGGGTGTTGAAAAACTGTTTTTT. Amino acids: CASSFKQGGVEKLFF.

J is TRBJ1-3 and V is TRBV12-3 or TRBV12-4; D is undetermined. Trimming took off 4 bases at V and 8 bases at J, with 9 bases between the two ends. This CDR3 is 12 amino acids long. The CDR3 reads CASSSITDTIYF. CDR3 sequence (DNA): TGTGCCAGCAGTTCAATAACGGACACCATATATTTT.

V gene TRBV7-3 combines with J gene TRBJ2-5; 9 bases fit TRBD1. The CDR3 is 13 amino acids. Germline V gives CDR1 SGHTA, CDR2 FQGTGA. The V segment lost 5 bases and the J segment 5 bases; nucleotides outside the gene matches: 3. The CDR3 region has the DNA TGTGCCAGCAGCCAGGGACAGGGTGAGACCCAGTACTTC. Translating gives CASSQGQGETQYF.

V is TRBV11-2 and J is TRBJ1-2, with D perhaps matching TRBD1 (6 bases). This CDR3 spans 12 amino acids. V lost 5 bases and J lost 6, with 10 bases in between. Germline assignment: CDR1 SGHAT and CDR2 FQNNGV. The CDR3 reads CASSVGGDGYTF. The CDR3 nucleotides read TGTGCCAGCAGCGTAGGGGGGGATGGCTACACCTTC.

V gene TRBV15 combines with J gene TRBJ2-1; D might be TRBD2 (6 bases). There are 12 residues in the CDR3. Trimming shortened V by 3 bases and J by 10 bases, and 10 bases separated the two germline ends. CDR1 is LNHNV, CDR2 YYDKDF, per germline (reference sequence). This CDR3 is CATSSDGGEQFF. The CDR3 DNA sequence: TGTGCCACCAGCAGTGATGGGGGGGAGCAGTTCTTC. The entire variable domain, with the rest obtained from reference TRBV15 and TRBJ2-1, is as follows: DAMVIQNPRYQVTQFGKPVTLSCSQTLNHNVMYWYQQKSSQAPKLLFHYYDKDFNNEADTPDNFQSRRPNTSFCFLDIRSPGLGDTAMYLCATSSDGGEQFFGPGTRLTVL.

This chain joins TRBV5-1 and TRBJ1-5; D gene ambiguous. Germline lookup yields CDR1 SGHRS and CDR2 YFSETQ. Trimming shortened V by 0 bases and J by 0 bases, and 10 bases separated the two germline ends. The CDR3 extends over 16 amino acids. The chain's CDR3 is CASSLAPGHSNQPQHF. The CDR3 coding sequence is TGCGCCAGCAGCTTGGCCCCTGGGCATAGCAATCAGCCCCAGCATTTT.

The chain uses TRBV27 and TRBJ2-1; TRBD2 matches 12 bases. CDR1 is MNHEY and CDR2 is SMNVEV in the germline V gene (reference sequence). V trimming: 6 bases; J trimming: 6 bases; junction bases outside the gene matches: 6. The CDR3 length is 15 residues. The chain's CDR3 is CASSPRLAGANEQFF. The DNA for the CDR3 is TGTGCCAGCAGCCCCCGACTAGCGGGAGCCAATGAGCAGTTCTTC.

The chain couples TRBV10-3 to TRBJ1-1; D might be TRBD1 (5 bases). Per germline, CDR1 ENHRY and CDR2 SYGVKD. Trimming removed 0 bases at V and 7 bases at J, with 12 bases between. The CDR3 is made up of 14 amino acids. The CDR3 here is CAISESGVSDEAFF. The CDR3 DNA follows: TGTGCCATCAGTGAGTCAGGGGTGTCGGATGAAGCTTTCTTT.

The chain carries TRBV4-3 and TRBJ1-2, with a tentative D call TRBD1 (5 bases). CDR1 and CDR2 from the germline V gene are LGHNA and YSLEER. Trimming left V 0 bases short and J 2 bases short, with 13 bases between. The CDR3 is 16 amino acids. The CDR3 region has the DNA TGCGCCAGCAGCCAAGATGAGGGACTAAGAAACTATGGCTACACCTTC. Its protein product is CASSQDEGLRNYGYTF.

This chain connects TRBV2 to TRBJ2-3, with TRBD1 matching over 8 bases. The CDR3 runs to 13 residues. Germline V gene data show CDR1 as SNHLY and CDR2 as FYNNEI. V lost 10 bases and J lost 5; bases outside the gene matches: 8. The chain's CDR3 is CATGTGSGDTQYF. The CDR3 DNA is TGTGCCACCGGGACAGGATCAGGAGATACGCAGTATTTT.

The chain joins TRBV27 to TRBJ1-6; TRBD1 agrees at 7 bases. V lost 5 bases and J lost 2; bases outside the gene matches: 3. Per the germline V gene, CDR1 is MNHEY and CDR2 is SMNVEV (reference sequence). The CDR3 totals 15 residues. CDR3 region: CASSPGTAYNSPLHF. In DNA, the CDR3 is TGTGCCAGCAGTCCGGGGACAGCCTATAATTCACCCCTCCACTTT.

This chain joins TRBV11-2 and TRBJ2-6; D possibly corresponds to TRBD1 (6 bases). The V gene lost 3 bases and the J gene lost 4 bases, with 13 bases spanning the gap. Germline CDR1 and CDR2: SGHAT and FQNNGV. The CDR3 runs 16 residues. The CDR3 here is CASSFVPGAGANVLTF. The CDR3 DNA sequence: TGTGCCAGCAGCTTCGTGCCAGGGGCCGGGGCCAACGTCCTGACTTTC.

The chain carries TRBV28 and TRBJ2-7; TRBD1 matches at 7 bases. This CDR3 is 14 amino acids long. Per the germline V gene, CDR1 is MDHEN and CDR2 is SYDVKM. V trimming: 3 bases; J trimming: 3 bases; junction bases outside the gene matches: 5. This CDR3 reads CASSLWDRDYEQYF. CDR3 DNA: TGTGCCAGCAGTTTGTGGGACAGAGACTACGAGCAGTACTTC.

This chain connects TRBV2 to TRBJ2-3; 8 nucleotides line up with TRBD2. The CDR3 spans 16 residues. CDR1 and CDR2 (germline): SNHLY, FYNNEI. Unmatched junction bases numbered 11, after V lost 6 bases and J lost 3 bases. CDR3 in amino acids: CASRRPGTRLTDTQYF. The DNA for the CDR3 is TGTGCCAGCAGGAGGCCCGGGACTAGGTTAACAGATACGCAGTATTTT.

In this sample, this clone turned up once. The chain is built from TRBV5-1 and TRBJ1-2; the D gene is possibly TRBD1 (5 bases). V gave up 4 bases and J gave up 0 bases, with 34 bases separating them. The V gene's germline CDR1 is SGHRS and CDR2 YFSETQ. This CDR3 contains 22 residues. As DNA, the CDR3 is TGCGCCAGCAGCACGAGTATTTTCCTCCCGTCCCGGACCCGGGGGTCTAACTATGGCTACACCTTC. The encoded protein is CASSTSIFLPSRTRGSNYGYTF.

This clone appeared once. The chain employs TRBV9 and TRBJ2-1, with a tentative D call TRBD1 (6 bases). CDR1 and CDR2 from the germline V gene are SGDLS and YYNGEE. V was trimmed by 0 bases and J by 2 bases, leaving 12 bases between them. The CDR3 has 16 amino acids. DNA for the CDR3: TGTGCCAGCAGCGTAGGAGGGGGACCTCCCTACAATGAGCAGTTCTTC. Translated: CASSVGGGPPYNEQFF.

This clone was recorded only once. This chain links TRBV7-6 with TRBJ1-5; D unresolved. V lost 1 base and J 6 bases, leaving 10 bases between the germline ends. This CDR3 comprises 14 residues. From germline, CDR1 is SGHVS and CDR2 FNYEAQ. The CDR3 DNA follows: TGTGCCAGCAGCTTAGTCGGGGAGGGTCAGCCCCAGCATTTT. Protein: CASSLVGEGQPQHF.

CDR3 loop: CASSQTANYGYTF. The CDR3 nucleotides are TGTGCCAGCAGCCAGACAGCGAACTATGGCTACACCTTC. This chain links TRBV9 with TRBJ1-2; a possible D gene is TRBD1 (5 bases). Trimming took off 4 bases at V and 2 bases at J, with 9 bases between the two ends. CDR1 and CDR2 (germline): SGDLS, YYNGEE. The CDR3 loop spans 13 amino acids.

The CDR3: CASSVGRAQETQYF. CDR3 nucleotide sequence: TGTGCCAGCAGCGTAGGCAGAGCACAGGAGACCCAGTACTTC. The chain uses TRBV9 and TRBJ2-5; no firm D call. The V and J ends lost 0 bases and 5 bases respectively, with 11 bases between them. The germline CDR1 and CDR2 sequences are SGDLS and YYNGEE. The CDR3 runs to 14 residues.

This chain joins TRBV4-3 and TRBJ2-7, with 8 bases lining up with TRBD1. V was clipped by 6 bases and J by 5 bases; unmatched bases: 9. The CDR3 consists of 14 residues. From germline, CDR1 is LGHNA and CDR2 YSLEER. The CDR3 DNA sequence: TGCGCCAGCAGTCTACAGGGGGTTTCCCACGAGCAGTACTTC. Translation: CASSLQGVSHEQYF.

The rearrangement links TRBV7-2 to TRBJ2-4; D is unresolved. This CDR3 is 12 amino acids long. Trimming shortened V by 4 bases and J by 6 bases, and 7 bases separated the two germline ends. Germline CDR1 SGHTA, CDR2 FQGNSA. The CDR3 is CASSSLRNIQYF. DNA of the CDR3: TGTGCCAGCAGCTCCCTAAGAAACATTCAGTACTTC.

The V call is TRBV28, the J call TRBJ2-7, with D perhaps matching TRBD1 (6 bases). Deletions cut 5 bases from V and 3 bases from J, with 17 bases between. This CDR3 has 15 amino acids. CDR1 and CDR2 from the germline V gene are MDHEN and SYDVKM. Here the CDR3 reads CASSAGTKAVYEQYF. The CDR3 nucleotides are TGTGCCAGCAGTGCCGGGACAAAGGCCGTCTACGAGCAGTACTTC. Together with reference TRBV28 and TRBJ2-7, the CDR3 gives the full variable domain: DVKVTQSSRYLVKRTGEKVFLECVQDMDHENMFWYRQDPGLGLRLIYFSYDVKMKEKGDIPEGYSVSREKKERFSLILESASTNQTSMYLCASSAGTKAVYEQYFGPGTRLTVT.

The chain carries TRBV20-1 and TRBJ1-4; D possibly corresponds to TRBD1 (5 bases). The CDR3 extends over 14 amino acids. Germline CDR1 DFQATT, CDR2 SNEGSKA (reference sequence). The ends were cut back, 3 bases at V and 5 bases at J, with 13 bases in the middle. The CDR3 sequence: CSASLAGRNEKLFF. Here the CDR3 DNA reads TGCAGTGCTAGTTTAGCAGGGCGAAATGAAAAACTGTTTTTT.

This rearrangement joins TRBV28 to TRBJ2-2, with 8 bases lining up with TRBD1. The germline V gene encodes CDR1 MDHEN and CDR2 SYDVKM. The CDR3 is made up of 17 amino acids. The V segment lost 5 bases and the J segment 1 base; nucleotides outside the gene matches: 9. This chain's CDR3 is CASSLLRGTGNTGELFF. The CDR3 bases are TGTGCCAGCAGTCTCCTTAGGGGGACAGGGAACACCGGGGAGCTGTTTTTT.

The V gene is TRBV5-5, the J gene TRBJ2-7, with 13 bases lining up with TRBD2. This CDR3 is built from 19 residues. J lost 3 bases, V lost 0 bases, and 12 bases had no gene match. Per the germline V gene, CDR1 is SGHKS and CDR2 is YYEKEE (reference sequence). DNA of the CDR3: TGTGCCAGCAGCTTGGGCCCCCCCGGGACTAGCGGGATTATCTACGAGCAGTACTTC. Translated: CASSLGPPGTSGIIYEQYF. Full variable domain (missing parts from reference TRBV5-5 and TRBJ2-7): DAGVTQSPTHLIKTRGQQVTLRCSPISGHKSVSWYQQVLGQGPQFIFQYYEKEERGRGNFPDRFSARQFPNYSSELNVNALLLGDSALYLCASSLGPPGTSGIIYEQYFGPGTRLTVT.

The rearrangement joins TRBV4-3 to TRBJ1-5; no clear D gene. The CDR3 runs 16 residues. Looked up from germline, CDR1 is LGHNA and CDR2 is YSLEER. The V end was cut by 1 base, the J end by 1 base, with 11 bases between. The CDR3 region is CASSQVVGSSNQPQHF. The CDR3, as DNA: TGCGCCAGCAGCCAAGTCGTGGGCTCCAGCAATCAGCCCCAGCATTTT.

The V gene is TRBV30, the J gene TRBJ2-7, with a possible D match to TRBD1 (5 bases). The CDR3 totals 12 residues. Trimming shortened V by 2 bases and J by 4 bases, and 9 bases separated the two germline ends. CDR1 is GTSNPN and CDR2 is SVGIG in the germline V gene (reference sequence). The CDR3 region is CAWSKGPYEQYF. The CDR3 nucleotides read TGTGCCTGGAGTAAGGGGCCGTACGAGCAGTACTTC.

The chain uses TRBV12-3 or TRBV12-4 and TRBJ2-5, with D perhaps TRBD1 (6 bases). V lost 6 bases to trimming and J lost 4 bases, with 12 bases between them. This CDR3 contains 13 residues. CDR3 protein: CASSSFRGETQYF. DNA for the CDR3: TGTGCCAGCAGCTCTTTCAGGGGAGAGACCCAGTACTTC.

About this clone: Other DNA sequences within the sample encode an identical CDR3. The genes are TRBV29-1 and TRBJ2-3; perhaps TRBD2 as D (6 bases). Germline V gives CDR1 SQVTM, CDR2 ANQGSEA. V gave up 3 bases and J gave up 3 bases, with 13 bases separating them. This CDR3 has 14 amino acids. CDR3 DNA: TGCAGCGTTGAGGGGCAGGGACTTACAGATACGCAGTATTTT. The encoded protein is CSVEGQGLTDTQYF.

The V call is TRBV29-1, the J call TRBJ1-2; D ambiguous. V shed 6 bases and J shed 2 bases, with 10 bases lying between them. CDR1 is SQVTM and CDR2 is ANQGSEA in the germline V gene. The CDR3 totals 12 residues. The CDR3 sequence is CSVSVPNYGYTF. The CDR3 DNA is TGCAGCGTGAGCGTACCGAACTATGGCTACACCTTC.